The 26 T cell receptor beta chains given below trace back to one sample, sequenced in a study of regulatory T cells in long-lasting Graves disease (dated by TCRdb to 2020 to 2022). The library came from multiplex PCR. The instrument was an Illumina HiSeq 4000. To build TCR beta libraries, CDR3 regions were amplified by Arm-PCR using iRepertoire HTBI primers. TCRdb took the public reads, trimmed them with fastp at Q25, ran MiXCR for clone calling and kept in-frame beta chains. Rows with a matching CDR3 protein are joined into one entry that keeps the most common DNA and genes. Recorded for this sample are about 400,000 distinct CDR3 sequences; roughly 16% of them occurred a single time. The ten top clones hold over 20% of the sample. The time point label for this specimen denotes: newly diagnosed GD, antithyroid drugs for less than 3 months. RNA was extracted from PBMCs in TRIzol for both TCR sequencing and RNA sequencing.

The data were also submitted as part of a second study, on T cells in Graves' hyperthyroidism and ophthalmopathy.

Sequencing used peripheral blood mononuclear cells (PBMCs), obtained at new diagnosis, from a patient treated with antithyroid drugs. The source is a woman between 18 and 29 years old with Graves disease. Donor details come from another sample of the same person, matched by shared clones.

A remark on this clonotype: A single base separates this from a much larger clone, so it may be a read error. The rearrangement joins TRBV30 to TRBJ2-7; TRBD2 aligns across 9 bases. Near its end, the DNA agrees better with TRBJ2-3, so the J call may be wrong. The germline CDR1 and CDR2 sequences are GTSNPN and SVGIG (reference sequence). The CDR3 length is 15 residues. CDR3 sequence (DNA): TGTGCCTGGACTAGCGGGGAACGCAGCACAGATGCGCAGTATTTT. This sequence encodes CAWTSGERSTDAQYF.

This clonotype has only a few counts. J is TRBJ1-6 and V is TRBV4-1; D unresolved. Deletions cut 2 bases from V and 3 bases from J, with 8 bases between. The CDR3 totals 15 residues. CDR1 MGHRA and CDR2 YSYEKL come from the germline V gene. In DNA, the CDR3 is TGCGCCAGCAGCCAATCCATTAGCTATAATTCACCCCTCCACTTT. This translates into CASSQSISYNSPLHF.

This clonotype was detected many times. The rearrangement uses TRBV3-1 and TRBJ2-1, with a tentative D call TRBD2 (7 bases). The V and J ends lost 3 bases and 7 bases respectively, with 16 bases between them. CDR3 length: 15 amino acids. Germline-derived CDR1 and CDR2 are LGHDT and YNNKEL (reference sequence). This CDR3 reads CASSHGGARENEQFF. CDR3 DNA sequence: TGTGCCAGCAGCCATGGGGGGGCGAGGGAAAATGAGCAGTTCTTC.

This clonotype has a count of ten or more. The CDR3: CASSDFWGQYEQYF. Written as DNA, the CDR3 is TGCGCCAGCAGTGACTTCTGGGGCCAATACGAGCAGTACTTC. The V call is TRBV10-2, the J call TRBJ2-7; the D gene is possibly TRBD1 (5 bases). V lost 3 bases and J lost 4, with 13 bases in between. Per germline, CDR1 WSHSY and CDR2 SAAADI. The CDR3 extends over 14 amino acids.

This clonotype was counted ten times or more. Relative to the germline gene, one junction end is altered; a read error may explain this. This chain connects TRBV28 to TRBJ1-3; D is possibly TRBD1 (6 bases). CDR3 size: 15 residues. The germline V gene has CDR1 MDHEN and CDR2 SYDVKM. The CDR3 loop reads CASSPQGNSGNTIYF. The CDR3 DNA sequence: TGCGCCAGCAGCCCCCAGGGGAACTCTGGAAACACCATATATTTT. The entire variable domain, with the rest obtained from reference TRBV28 and TRBJ1-3, is as follows: DVKVTQSSRYLVKRTGEKVFLECVQDMDHENMFWYRQDPGLGLRLIYFSYDVKMKEKGDIPEGYSVSREKKERFSLILESASTNQTSMYLCASSPQGNSGNTIYFGEGSWLTVV.

This clonotype showed up many times. The chain carries TRBV11-3 and TRBJ2-7, with D perhaps TRBD1 or TRBD2 (5 bases each). V dropped 4 bases and J dropped 7 bases, with 14 bases sitting between them. Germline V gene data show CDR1 as SGHNT and CDR2 as YENEEA. The CDR3 loop spans 13 amino acids. The CDR3 region has the DNA TGTGCCAGCAGCTCCGGGGCCGGGTTGGAGCAGTACTTC. Translation: CASSSGAGLEQYF.

This clonotype has only a few counts. This may come from a read error, since a much larger clone is one base off. The conserved phenylalanine or tryptophan is not found at the CDR3 terminus, so this likely reflects a read error. V is TRBV30 and J is TRBJ1-1; D not certain. There are 15 residues in the CDR3. The germline V gene has CDR1 GTSNPN and CDR2 SVGIG (reference sequence). V lost 0 bases, J lost 1 base, and 12 bases lay in between. The CDR3 reads CAWSVQAGRNTEAFL. The CDR3 DNA follows: TGTGCCTGGAGTGTACAAGCAGGCCGGAACACTGAAGCTTTCCTT.

The chain combines TRBV7-2 with TRBJ2-2; unclear D gene. Germline assignment: CDR1 SGHTA and CDR2 FQGNSA. The CDR3 has 15 amino acids. Trimming took 3 bases from V and 1 from J, leaving 9 bases between them. As DNA, the CDR3 is TGTGCCAGCAGCTTGACGCCCCAGAACACCGGGGAGCTGTTTTTT. It encodes CASSLTPQNTGELFF.

This clonotype was observed many times. V and J are TRBV5-1 and TRBJ2-1, with TRBD2 matching over 11 bases. The CDR3 runs to 18 residues. CDR1 is SGHRS, CDR2 YFSETQ, per germline. Trimming at V came to 2 bases and at J to 4 bases, leaving 11 bases not matched to a gene. The CDR3: CASSLRQGGLAVYNEQFF. In DNA, the CDR3 is TGCGCCAGCAGCTTAAGGCAGGGGGGACTAGCGGTGTACAATGAGCAGTTCTTC.

This clonotype was observed a few times. V and J are TRBV7-9 and TRBJ1-2, with 11 bases identical to TRBD1. The CDR3 is 17 amino acids. The ends lost 5 bases at V and 4 bases at J; junction bases unmatched: 12. Germline V gene data show CDR1 as SEHNR and CDR2 as FQNEAQ (reference sequence). In nucleotides, the CDR3 is TGTGCCAGCAGCCTCGGGACAGGGGGTCTTGGGGGCTATGGCTACACCTTC. Translation gives CASSLGTGGLGGYGYTF.

As concerns this clonotype: A much larger clone differs from this one at a single base, so this may be a read error. The chain carries TRBV5-1 and TRBJ2-1, with D possibly being TRBD1 (6 bases). The CDR3 sequence is 13 residues long. Germline V lookup: CDR1 SGHRS, CDR2 YFSETQ. CDR3 nucleotide sequence: TGCGCCAGCAGCCAGGCAGGGGTTGATGAGCAGTCCTTC. Translating gives CASSQAGVDEQSF.

This clonotype occurred a few times. For the CDR3, the DNA is TGTGCCAGCAGTGATGGGGGGCAGGGGAGTTCACCCCTCCACTTT. Amino acids: CASSDGGQGSSPLHF. The V and J genes are TRBV6-2 or TRBV6-3 and TRBJ1-6; D perhaps matches TRBD1 (6 bases). The CDR3 runs to 15 residues. V lost 5 bases, J lost 9 bases, and 17 bases lay in between. Germline loops: CDR1 MNHEY, CDR2 SVGEGT.

This clonotype occurred many times. This sequence joins TRBV28 and TRBJ2-1, with TRBD1 identical over 10 bases. CDR1 is MDHEN and CDR2 is SYDVKM in the germline V gene. Trimming removed 7 bases from V and 3 bases from J; junction bases left unmatched: 6. The CDR3 runs to 15 residues. The CDR3 is CASTLTGGDYNEQFF. The DNA of the CDR3 is TGTGCCAGCACCCTGACAGGGGGCGACTACAATGAGCAGTTCTTC. Together with reference TRBV28 and TRBJ2-1, the CDR3 gives the full variable domain: DVKVTQSSRYLVKRTGEKVFLECVQDMDHENMFWYRQDPGLGLRLIYFSYDVKMKEKGDIPEGYSVSREKKERFSLILESASTNQTSMYLCASTLTGGDYNEQFFGPGTRLTVL.

This clonotype was seen ten or more times. CDR3 in DNA: TGCGCCAGCAGCTCGGGACACGGCTATGGCTACACCTTC. It is translated as CASSSGHGYGYTF. The V call is TRBV5-1, the J call TRBJ1-2; D is possibly TRBD1 (6 bases). Trimming cost V 3 bases and J 4 bases, with 10 bases left between them. The V gene's germline CDR1 is SGHRS and CDR2 YFSETQ. The CDR3 is made up of 13 amino acids. The full variable domain, completed using reference TRBV5-1 and TRBJ1-2, is KAGVTQTPRYLIKTRGQQVTLSCSPISGHRSVSWYQQTPGQGLQFLFEYFSETQRNKGNFPGRFSGRQFSNSRSEMNVSTLELGDSALYLCASSSGHGYGYTFGSGTRLTVV.

This clonotype was detected many times. The J gene is TRBJ2-2, the V gene TRBV11-2; D is possibly TRBD2 (6 bases). Germline CDR1 reads SGHAT; CDR2 reads FQNNGV. The CDR3 extends over 15 amino acids. Between the trimmed V and J ends, which lost 5 bases and 0 bases, there was a span of 10 bases. The CDR3 spells CASSAGLTNTGELFF. In DNA, the CDR3 is TGTGCCAGCAGCGCTGGACTAACGAACACCGGGGAGCTGTTTTTT.

Of note for this clonotype: This may stem from a read error, because a much larger clone lies one nucleotide away. The CDR3 does not close with the conserved phenylalanine or tryptophan, likely indicating a read error. The chain has TRBV6-2 or TRBV6-3 and TRBJ1-2; no clear D gene. V gave up 2 bases and J gave up 6 bases, with 13 bases separating them. This CDR3 region has 14 residues. Germline V lookup: CDR1 MNHEY, CDR2 SVGEGT. The CDR3 region is CASSYEPGFDGYTL. Written as DNA, the CDR3 is TGTGCCAGCAGTTACGAACCAGGCTTCGATGGCTACACCCTC.

The chain has TRBV6-5 and TRBJ1-4, with TRBD1 matching over 11 bases. The ends lost 2 bases at V and 7 bases at J; junction bases unmatched: 9. This CDR3 is built from 17 residues. Germline values: CDR1 MNHEY, CDR2 SVGAGI. CDR3 sequence: CASSYPTRGTGGEKLFF. DNA for the CDR3: TGTGCCAGCAGTTACCCTACCCGAGGGACAGGGGGTGAAAAACTGTTTTTT.

This clonotype came up many times. The chain links TRBV27 to TRBJ2-7; tentative D call: TRBD2 (6 bases). CDR1 and CDR2 from the germline V gene are MNHEY and SMNVEV (reference sequence). The germline V and J ends were trimmed by 9 bases and 5 bases, with 14 bases remaining between them. There are 12 residues in the CDR3. CDR3 sequence reads: CASGTYEDEQYF. CDR3 bases: TGTGCCAGTGGGACTTATGAAGACGAGCAGTACTTC.

This clonotype was seen more than once but under ten times. CDR3 DNA sequence: TGTGCCAGTCAGACTAACTATGGCTACACCTTC. This sequence encodes CASQTNYGYTF. The V gene is TRBV9, the J gene TRBJ1-2; D unclear. The V gene lost 8 bases and the J gene lost 0 bases, with 5 bases spanning the gap. CDR1 and CDR2 (germline): SGDLS, YYNGEE. This CDR3 has 11 amino acids.

The J gene is TRBJ2-1, the V gene TRBV19, with D unresolved. Germline loops: CDR1 LNHDA, CDR2 SQIVND (reference sequence). The CDR3 runs 14 residues. Trimming stripped 0 bases from V and 10 bases from J, with 13 bases between. The CDR3 spells CASSIDSANREQFF. CDR3 nucleotides: TGTGCCAGTAGTATAGATTCAGCCAATAGGGAGCAGTTCTTC.

This clonotype was counted many times. CDR3 sequence: CASTDRYNEQFF. The CDR3 region has the DNA TGTGCCAGCACCGACAGATACAATGAGCAGTTCTTC. The chain combines TRBV27 with TRBJ2-1; D perhaps matches TRBD1 (5 bases). Per germline, CDR1 MNHEY and CDR2 SMNVEV (reference sequence). This CDR3 is built from 12 residues. V lost 7 bases to trimming and J lost 4 bases, with 8 bases between them.

This clonotype was counted a few times. The chain is built from TRBV30 and TRBJ1-2, with TRBD1 matching 10 bases. V was clipped by 3 bases and J by 7 bases; unmatched bases: 8. This CDR3 has 14 residues. The germline CDR1 and CDR2 sequences are GTSNPN and SVGIG (reference sequence). Written as DNA, the CDR3 is TGTGCCTGGAGAGGGGACAGGGGTAGCGGTGGCTACACCTTC. Translating gives CAWRGDRGSGGYTF.

V and J are TRBV11-2 and TRBJ1-2; TRBD1 matches at 10 bases. This CDR3 has 16 residues. Germline V gives CDR1 SGHAT, CDR2 FQNNGV. V shed 5 bases and J 2 bases; nucleotides not matched to a gene: 8. The CDR3 DNA reads as TGTGCCAGCAGCCGGACCGGGACAGGGGAAAACTATGGCTACACCTTC. Residues: CASSRTGTGENYGYTF.

This clonotype was observed many times. The gene calls are TRBV5-1 and TRBJ1-1; 7 bases map to TRBD1. J was trimmed by 8 bases and V by 0 bases; bases with no gene match: 4. Germline V gene data show CDR1 as SGHRS and CDR2 as YFSETQ. CDR3 length: 13 residues. DNA for the CDR3: TGCGCCAGCAGCTTGGGACAGGGAGTCGAAGCTTTCTTT. Protein sequence: CASSLGQGVEAFF.

This chain uses TRBV28 with TRBJ1-5; D may be TRBD1 (5 bases). The CDR3 has 16 residues. Germline loops: CDR1 MDHEN, CDR2 SYDVKM. Trimming shortened V by 5 bases and J by 7 bases, and 21 bases separated the two germline ends. In nucleotides, the CDR3 is TGTGCCAGCAGTGGGCTCAACGAACGCGCAGGGCAGCCCCAGCATTTT. Translation: CASSGLNERAGQPQHF.

At least ten counts were recorded for this clonotype. The rearrangement joins TRBV28 to TRBJ1-2; 9 bases match TRBD1. Per germline, CDR1 MDHEN and CDR2 SYDVKM. The junction had 7 bases not matched to a gene; V was cut back by 10 bases and J by 4 bases. There are 13 residues in the CDR3. The CDR3 region has the DNA TGTGCCACCATACAGGGGGCCCTCTATGGCTACACCTTC. This encodes CATIQGALYGYTF.